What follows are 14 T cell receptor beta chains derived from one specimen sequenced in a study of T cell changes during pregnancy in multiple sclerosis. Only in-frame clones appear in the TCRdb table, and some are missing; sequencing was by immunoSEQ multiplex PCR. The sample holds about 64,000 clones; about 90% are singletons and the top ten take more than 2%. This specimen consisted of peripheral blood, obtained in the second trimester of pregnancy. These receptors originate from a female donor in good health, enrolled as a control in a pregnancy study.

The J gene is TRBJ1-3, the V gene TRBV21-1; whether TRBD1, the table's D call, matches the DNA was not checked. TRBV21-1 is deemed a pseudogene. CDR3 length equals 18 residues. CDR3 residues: CASSKSDAGQLSGNTIYF. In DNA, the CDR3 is TGTGCCAGCAGCAAATCAGATGCGGGACAGCTCTCTGGAAACACCATATATTTT.

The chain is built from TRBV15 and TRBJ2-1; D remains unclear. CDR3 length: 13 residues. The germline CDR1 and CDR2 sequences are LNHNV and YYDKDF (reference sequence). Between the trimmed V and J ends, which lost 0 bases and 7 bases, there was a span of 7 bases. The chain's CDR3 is CATSRDLTNEQFF. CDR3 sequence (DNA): TGTGCCACCAGCAGAGATCTGACAAATGAGCAGTTCTTC.

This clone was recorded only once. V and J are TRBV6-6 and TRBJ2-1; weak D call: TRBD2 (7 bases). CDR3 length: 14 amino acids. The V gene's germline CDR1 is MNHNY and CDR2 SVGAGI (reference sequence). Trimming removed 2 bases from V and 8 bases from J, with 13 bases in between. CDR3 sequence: CASSYIRGADEQFF. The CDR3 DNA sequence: TGTGCCAGCAGTTACATCCGGGGGGCGGATGAGCAGTTCTTC.

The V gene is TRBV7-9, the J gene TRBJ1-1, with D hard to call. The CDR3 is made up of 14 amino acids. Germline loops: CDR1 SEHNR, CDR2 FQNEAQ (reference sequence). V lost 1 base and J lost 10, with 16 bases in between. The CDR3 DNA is TGTGCCAGCAGCTTAGTGGGCACCAGCAGTCTAGCTTTCTTT. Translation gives CASSLVGTSSLAFF.

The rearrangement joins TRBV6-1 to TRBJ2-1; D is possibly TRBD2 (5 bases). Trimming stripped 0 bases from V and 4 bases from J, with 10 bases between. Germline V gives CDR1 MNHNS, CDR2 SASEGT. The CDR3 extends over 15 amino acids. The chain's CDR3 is CASSEASGSYNEQFF. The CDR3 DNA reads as TGTGCCAGCAGTGAAGCTTCGGGATCATACAATGAGCAGTTCTTC.

The CDR3 DNA sequence: TGTGCCAGCAGCTTGTGGCCCGCCTACGAGCAGTACTTC. Its translation: CASSLWPAYEQYF. The chain has TRBV5-4 and TRBJ2-7; no firm D call. Deletions cut 1 base from V and 2 bases from J, with 7 bases between. Looked up from germline, CDR1 is SGHNT and CDR2 is YYREEE (reference sequence). CDR3 size: 13 residues.

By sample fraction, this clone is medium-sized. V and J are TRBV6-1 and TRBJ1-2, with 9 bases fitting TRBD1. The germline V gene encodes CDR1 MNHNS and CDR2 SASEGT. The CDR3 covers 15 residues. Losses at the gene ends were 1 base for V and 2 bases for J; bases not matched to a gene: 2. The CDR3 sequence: CASSEVTGGNYGYTF. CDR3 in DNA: TGTGCCAGCAGTGAAGTAACAGGGGGCAACTATGGCTACACCTTC.

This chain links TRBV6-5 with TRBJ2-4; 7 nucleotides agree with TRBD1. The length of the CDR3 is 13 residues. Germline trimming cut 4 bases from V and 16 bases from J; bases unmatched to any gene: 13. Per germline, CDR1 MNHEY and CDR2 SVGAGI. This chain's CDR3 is CASSLQQGRAGYF. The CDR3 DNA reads TGTGCCAGCAGTTTGCAACAGGGGCGCGCAGGATACTTC.

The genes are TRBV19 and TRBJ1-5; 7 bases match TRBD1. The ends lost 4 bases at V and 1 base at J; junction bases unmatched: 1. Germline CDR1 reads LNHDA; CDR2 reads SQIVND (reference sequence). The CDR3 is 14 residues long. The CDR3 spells CASSTGQSNQPQHF. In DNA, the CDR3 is TGTGCCAGTAGTACGGGACAGAGCAATCAGCCCCAGCATTTT.

The DNA for the CDR3 is TGTGCCAGCAGCAGGCCAGGGGACATCCACTACGAGCAGTACTTC. Protein product: CASSRPGDIHYEQYF. This chain uses TRBV5-6 with TRBJ2-7, with a weak D call TRBD1 (6 bases). This CDR3 spans 15 amino acids. Trimming removed 4 bases from V and 3 bases from J, with 17 bases in between. Germline-derived CDR1 and CDR2 are SGHDT and YYEEEE.

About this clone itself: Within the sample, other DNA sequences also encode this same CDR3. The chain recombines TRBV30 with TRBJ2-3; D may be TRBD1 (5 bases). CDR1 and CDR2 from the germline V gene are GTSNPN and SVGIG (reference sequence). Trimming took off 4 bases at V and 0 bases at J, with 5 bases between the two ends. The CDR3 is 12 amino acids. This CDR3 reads CAWTGSTDTQYF. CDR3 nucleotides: TGTGCCTGGACAGGGAGCACAGATACGCAGTATTTT.

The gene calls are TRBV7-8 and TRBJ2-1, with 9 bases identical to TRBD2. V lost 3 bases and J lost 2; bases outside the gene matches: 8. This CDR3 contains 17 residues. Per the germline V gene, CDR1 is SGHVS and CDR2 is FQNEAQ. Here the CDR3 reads CASSFLAGLTPYNEQFF. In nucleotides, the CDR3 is TGTGCCAGCAGCTTCCTAGCGGGGCTTACTCCCTACAATGAGCAGTTCTTC.

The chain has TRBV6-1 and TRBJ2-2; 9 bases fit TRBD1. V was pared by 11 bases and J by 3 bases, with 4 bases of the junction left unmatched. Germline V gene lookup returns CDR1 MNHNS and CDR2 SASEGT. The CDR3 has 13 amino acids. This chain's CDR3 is CAGRTGDTGELFF. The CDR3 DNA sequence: TGTGCCGGACGGACAGGGGACACCGGGGAGCTGTTTTTT.

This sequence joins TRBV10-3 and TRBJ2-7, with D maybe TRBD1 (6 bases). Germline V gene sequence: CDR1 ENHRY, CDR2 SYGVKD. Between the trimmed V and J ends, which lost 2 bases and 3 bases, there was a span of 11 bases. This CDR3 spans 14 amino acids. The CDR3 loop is CAISEGTGNYEQYF. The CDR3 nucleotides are TGTGCCATCAGTGAGGGTACAGGGAACTACGAGCAGTACTTC.